This T cell receptor (beta chain) was identified during a study of cytomegalovirus exposure and HLA in healthy donors. Primers: 60 Vbeta forward and 13 Jbeta reverse. Libraries were prepared by immunoSEQ multiplex PCR; TCRdb keeps only in-frame clonotypes and omits some of them. The sample carries roughly 240,000 clones, around 80% recorded once. Germline lookup yields CDR1 MRHNA and CDR2 SNTAGT. The CDR3 contains 16 residues. The ends were cut back, 2 bases at V and 3 bases at J, with 14 bases in the middle. The receptor comes from a boy aged 10-17 years in good health and CMV-seronegative. The chain links TRBV6-4 to TRBJ2-1; tentatively, D is TRBD2 (7 bases). Sequencing was carried out using PBMCs. The CDR3 loop reads CASSDKAGAIYNEQFF. The CDR3 DNA is TGTGCCAGCAGTGACAAGGCGGGGGCGATCTACAATGAGCAGTTCTTC.